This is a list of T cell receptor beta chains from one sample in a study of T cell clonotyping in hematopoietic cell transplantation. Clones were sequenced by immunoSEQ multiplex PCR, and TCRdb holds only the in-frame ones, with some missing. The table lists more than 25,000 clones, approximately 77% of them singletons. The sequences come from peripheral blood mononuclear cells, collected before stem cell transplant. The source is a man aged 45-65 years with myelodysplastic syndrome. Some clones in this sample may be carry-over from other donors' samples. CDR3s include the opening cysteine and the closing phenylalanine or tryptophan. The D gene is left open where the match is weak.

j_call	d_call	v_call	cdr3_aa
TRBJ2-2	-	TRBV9	CASTGRAGELFF
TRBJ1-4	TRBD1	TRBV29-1	CSVGTGREKLFF
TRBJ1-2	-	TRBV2	CASRTGVYGYTF
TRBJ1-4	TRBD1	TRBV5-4	CASSWFTGEEEEKLFF
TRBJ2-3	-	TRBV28	CASSQGGGLADTQYF
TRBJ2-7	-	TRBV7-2	CASSLVASSSEQYF
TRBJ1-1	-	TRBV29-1	CSAIDRTEAFF
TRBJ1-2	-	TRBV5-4	CASSHADKGYTF
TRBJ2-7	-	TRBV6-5	CASTDITYEQYF
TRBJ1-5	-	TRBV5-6	CASSFGAVGNQPQHF
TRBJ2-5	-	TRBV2	CASSEADGGPQETQYF
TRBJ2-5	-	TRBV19	CASSPGHSIPYF
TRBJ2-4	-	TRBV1	CTSSRRLAKNIQYF
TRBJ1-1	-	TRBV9	CASSAYTQNTEAFF
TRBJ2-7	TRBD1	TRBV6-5	CASRVSGQGSYEQYF
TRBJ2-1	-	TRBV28	CASRGEKYNEQFF
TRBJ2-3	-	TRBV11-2	CASSFNSATSTDTQYF
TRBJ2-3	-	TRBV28	CASRSTGTDTQYF
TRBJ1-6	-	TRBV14	CASSQSTSSPLHF
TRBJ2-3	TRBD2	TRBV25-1	CASSEWGGSKTDTQYF
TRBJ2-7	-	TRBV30	CAWSVIGHPYEQYF
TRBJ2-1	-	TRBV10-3	CAISEARELNEQFF
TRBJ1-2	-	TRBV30	CAGRVWDRNGYTF
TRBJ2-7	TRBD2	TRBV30	CAWESSGTTTYEQYF
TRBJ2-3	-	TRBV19	CASSIGRQDSSTDTQYF
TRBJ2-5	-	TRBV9	CASSVGAAKETQYF
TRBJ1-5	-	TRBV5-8	CASSLWYSNQPQHF
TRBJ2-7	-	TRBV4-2	CASSQELTDSYEQYF
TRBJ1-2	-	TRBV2	CASSESWSVDLNYGYTF
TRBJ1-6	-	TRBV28	CASSYRVDPPLHF
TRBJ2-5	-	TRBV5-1	CASSLSGEWETQYF
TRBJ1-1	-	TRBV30	CAWSPGMNTEAFF
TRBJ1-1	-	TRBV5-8	CASSLTFGLSNTEAFF
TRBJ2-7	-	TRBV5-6	CASSSGIGKPTTSPYEQYF
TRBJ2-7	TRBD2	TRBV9	CASSSRTSGVYEQYF
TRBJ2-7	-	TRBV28	CASDTRGREQYF
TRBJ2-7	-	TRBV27	CASSLSTGSSYEQYF
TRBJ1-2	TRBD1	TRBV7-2	CASSGYGTGGDGYTF
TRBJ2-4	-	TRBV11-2	CASSLDHLQYF
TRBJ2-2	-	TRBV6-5	CASSYVAGRTGELFF
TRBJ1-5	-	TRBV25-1	CASSESGQPQHF